The rows below give T cell receptor beta chains drawn from one sample of a study of a mutant IDH1 vaccine in newly diagnosed glioma. Clones were sequenced by immunoSEQ multiplex PCR, and TCRdb holds only the in-frame ones, with some missing. Here the sample spans tens of thousands of clones, approximately 91% being singletons. The sequencing used PBMCs, collected from a glioma patient treated with radiotherapy, temozolomide or both. The receptors come from a woman between 35 and 50 years old with glioma. The CDR3 runs from the conserved cysteine through the conserved F or W. The D gene is left open where the match is weak. Rows may omit the clone size; those that give it use once, few, many or a size class.

v_gene	d_gene	j_gene	abundance	CDR3aa	CDR3nt
TRBV4-1	NA	TRBJ2-5	once	CASSQGPLETQYF	TGCGCCAGCAGCCAGGGTCCGTTGGAGACCCAGTACTTC
TRBV7-2	TRBD1	TRBJ1-6	NA	CASSATGASPLHF	TGTGCCAGCAGCGCAACAGGGGCTTCACCCCTCCACTTT
TRBV27	NA	TRBJ2-7	once	CASRVQVTSYEQYF	TGTGCCAGCAGAGTACAGGTTACCTCCTACGAGCAGTACTTC
TRBV27	NA	TRBJ1-5	NA	CASSSRDRQPQHF	TGTGCCAGCAGTAGCCGTGACAGGCAGCCCCAGCATTTT
TRBV11-2	NA	TRBJ2-2	NA	CASSDRRTGGELFF	TGTGCCAGCAGCGACCGAAGGACCGGCGGGGAGCTGTTTTTT
TRBV10-3	NA	TRBJ1-5	NA	CAISESSNQPQHF	TGTGCCATCAGTGAGTCTAGCAATCAGCCCCAGCATTTT
TRBV14	NA	TRBJ2-1	NA	CASSQVRSGEQFF	TGTGCCAGCAGCCAAGTTCGGAGTGGTGAGCAGTTCTTC
TRBV19	TRBD1	TRBJ1-2	NA	CASSDRGNGYTF	TGTGCCAGTAGTGACAGGGGGAATGGCTACACCTTC
TRBV10-2	NA	TRBJ2-3	NA	CASSDFTGTDTQYF	TGCGCCAGCAGTGATTTTACAGGCACAGATACGCAGTATTTT
TRBV6-5	NA	TRBJ1-5	NA	CASSYSPRNQPQHF	TGTGCCAGCAGTTACTCCCCCAGAAATCAGCCCCAGCATTTT
TRBV14	NA	TRBJ1-1	NA	CASSQGGWGTEAFF	TGTGCCAGCAGCCAAGGGGGGTGGGGGACTGAAGCTTTCTTT
TRBV7-9	TRBD2	TRBJ2-7	once	CASDLGLAGGPSSYEQYF	TGTGCCAGCGACTTGGGGCTAGCGGGGGGCCCTAGCTCCTACGAGCAGTACTTC
TRBV5-1	NA	TRBJ2-2	NA	CASSLGGLTTGELFF	TGCGCCAGCAGCTTGGGTGGACTCACCACCGGGGAGCTGTTTTTT
TRBV7-8	NA	TRBJ2-7	NA	CASSFKGNEQYF	TGTGCCAGCAGCTTTAAAGGGAACGAGCAGTACTTC
TRBV10-3	NA	TRBJ1-4	NA	CAISGEPGEDEKLFF	TGTGCCATCAGTGGGGAGCCAGGGGAGGATGAAAAACTGTTTTTT
TRBV4-3	NA	TRBJ2-7	NA	CASSPGRDHSYEQYF	TGCGCCAGCAGCCCTGGCCGGGACCACTCCTACGAGCAGTACTTC
TRBV10-2	NA	TRBJ1-6	NA	CASSESNSGDPSSPLHF	TGCGCCAGCAGTGAGTCGAACTCAGGGGATCCGAGTTCGCCCCTCCACTTT
TRBV10-3	NA	TRBJ2-2	NA	CAISEGQGNTGELFF	TGTGCCATCAGTGAGGGGCAGGGGAACACCGGGGAGCTGTTTTTT
TRBV20-1	NA	TRBJ1-4	NA	CSASGEKLFF	TGCAGTGCGTCCGGTGAAAAACTGTTTTTT
TRBV28	NA	TRBJ1-3	NA	CASSLKSSTGNTIYF	TGTGCCAGCAGTTTAAAGTCCAGCACCGGAAACACCATATATTTT
TRBV4-3	TRBD1	TRBJ2-7	NA	CASSQVVRSLPGQGAYEQYF	TGCGCCAGCAGCCAAGTTGTCCGAAGCTTACCGGGACAGGGGGCCTACGAGCAGTACTTC
TRBV7-2	TRBD1	TRBJ2-5	NA	CASSFQTGGRETQYF	TGTGCCAGCAGCTTCCAGACAGGGGGCAGGGAGACCCAGTACTTC
TRBV2	NA	TRBJ1-1	few	CASSGFGNTEAFF	TGTGCCAGCAGTGGGTTTGGAAACACTGAAGCTTTCTTT
TRBV6-1	NA	TRBJ2-7	NA	CASSELSGANYEQYF	TGTGCCAGCAGTGAACTATCGGGGGCGAACTACGAGCAGTACTTC
TRBV2	TRBD1	TRBJ1-2	NA	CASSDEGQTHYGYTF	TGTGCCAGCAGTGACGAGGGACAGACCCACTATGGCTACACCTTC
TRBV29-1	NA	TRBJ1-1	NA	CSVARDAREAFF	TGCAGCGTGGCCCGGGACGCAAGGGAAGCTTTCTTT
TRBV6-5	NA	TRBJ2-2	NA	CASSYSVGDTGELFF	TGTGCCAGCAGTTACTCGGTTGGCGACACCGGGGAGCTGTTTTTT
TRBV6-5	TRBD1	TRBJ2-5	NA	CASTPRDRIQETQYF	TGTGCCAGCACCCCCCGGGACAGGATCCAAGAGACCCAGTACTTC
TRBV5-6	NA	TRBJ1-5	NA	CASSLDGEPQHF	TGTGCCAGCAGCCTAGACGGGGAGCCCCAGCATTTT
TRBV7-9	TRBD2	TRBJ2-7	NA	CASSLGVSGASYEQYF	TGTGCCAGCAGCTTAGGGGTTAGCGGGGCATCCTACGAGCAGTACTTC
TRBV29-1	NA	TRBJ2-1	NA	CSSGEGYNEQFF	TGCAGCTCTGGAGAGGGCTACAATGAGCAGTTCTTC
TRBV29-1	TRBD1	TRBJ2-5	NA	CSVVPGQQFQETQYF	TGCAGCGTTGTTCCGGGACAGCAATTCCAAGAGACCCAGTACTTC